This TCR beta chain was recovered during a study of blood T cells in healthy people across ages (dated by TCRdb to about 2015). For the wider study: In model experiments, template switching captured roughly one uniquely barcoded TCR beta cDNA molecule for every two T cells. The donors were divided into four age groups: young (average about 16 years), middle-aged (about 39), aged (approximately 62) and long-lived (more than 75). To track age-related changes in TCR beta repertoire diversity, the study relied on deep sequencing normalized with unique cDNA molecular identifiers. To avoid experimental bias, donors of different ages were randomly spread across the sequencing lanes. For two donors (one aged 18 to 29 and one aged 80 or older), the study analyzed two additional independent replicas of 1 million unique cDNA reads from the same blood draw.

Preparation of the library involved 5' RACE. The instrument was an Illumina HiSeq 2500. A second PCR of about 6 to 12 cycles was run with a J-beta primer mix and a sample-barcoded 5' primer. A template-switch 5' adaptor carrying 12 random nucleotides introduced a unique molecular identifier onto each TCR beta cDNA molecule. Each sample yielded at least 3 million CDR3-containing paired-end reads. First-strand cDNA synthesis was performed from all RNA using the Mint cDNA synthesis kit, with priming by a TRBC-specific oligonucleotide. Following uracil-DNA glycosylase treatment, a first 18-cycle PCR with universal primers M1SS and BC2_uni_R was performed on all cDNA. From the authors' description of their analysis: For normalization, 1 million high-quality reads, each with a distinct molecular identifier, were randomly selected from each sample. Reads sharing molecular identifiers were discarded rather than binned into consensus sequences. MiTCR, run with a Q25 quality threshold and the strictest error-elimination algorithm, handled CDR3 identification, clonotype clustering and error correction. A nonparametric unseen species model with Euler transformation was used to estimate lower-bound total TCR beta diversity. TCRdb passed the public sequencing reads through fastp at Q25 and MiXCR, retaining productive beta sequences. Under each unique CDR3 protein, matching rows form one entry showing the most common genes and DNA. The authors' filters were not applied to this entry. This sample holds 1,500,000 or so distinct CDR3 sequences; 40% to 45% were observed only once. The ten top clones hold around 4% of the sample.

The CDR3, cysteine through phenylalanine, is 14 amino acids long. Just the 42-base CDR3 DNA is kept, in frame starting at base 1. Cut back by 1 base and 3 bases, the V and J ends lie 9 bases apart. CDR1 and CDR2, per the germline V gene (reference sequence), are SEHNR and FQNEAQ. Systemically healthy Caucasian individuals from Russia, 39 in total and aged about 6 to 95 years, were included as donors. Around 9.7 milliliters of peripheral blood were collected from each donor into EDTA-treated Vacutainer tubes. Ficoll-Paque density-gradient centrifugation was used to isolate PBMCs, with at least 6.5 million per sample. Total RNA, at least 5 micrograms per sample, was extracted from PBMCs with Trizol reagent. Naive CD45RAhigh/CD27high T cell percentages were measured by flow cytometry on a PBMC aliquot from every donor. For this clonotype: The antigen it recognizes is unknown. Nothing much larger sits one base from this clone, and base qualities are not available.

Overall results and qualifications from the work: As age increased, observed TCR beta diversity per million T cells dropped in a roughly linear way, and a significant reduction was already evident by age roughly 40. Total diversity estimates from one million sequenced T cells were considered lower bounds and underestimates. The CMV infection status of donors was not known, potentially confounding age-related changes in expanded clonotypes. Since profiling was done on bulk unsorted PBMCs, naive and antigen-experienced compartments could not be conclusively compared. Observed TCR beta diversity correlated strongly with the percentage of naive T cells measured by flow cytometry. Compared with the aged group, the long-lived group had more naive CD4+ T cells, fewer expanded clones and increased TCR diversity, suggesting age selection.

The specimen was blood. The sequence came from a woman between 18 and 30 years old in good health. The chain is encoded by TRBV7-9 joined to TRBJ2-5; possibly the D gene is TRBD2, per 5 matching bases. The CDR3 protein: CASSLGYGEETQYF. The bases read TGTGCCAGCAGCTTAGGTTACGGGGAAGAGACCCAGTACTTC.